Sequencing of this TCR beta chain was carried out in a study of T cells in Graves' hyperthyroidism and ophthalmopathy. In the study overall: Peripheral blood sampling occurred at initial diagnosis, before any treatment.

This CDR3 is built from 15 residues. CDR1 is MNHEY and CDR2 is SVGEGT in the germline V gene. The J segment lost 0 bases and the V segment lost 4 bases, leaving 5 bases of the junction unmatched. Uncontrolled infection, other autoimmune disease, pregnancy or lactation disqualified patients from enrolment. Many counts were recorded for this clonotype. Regions amplified from RNA transcripts were the TCR beta CDR3 regions. The HTBI primer set drove a first-round RT-PCR of the TCR CDR3. TCRdb ran MiXCR on the multiplex PCR reads and lists one entry per CDR3 protein. This sample has around 520,000 distinct CDR3 sequences, with roughly a quarter found just once.

V and J are TRBV6-2 or TRBV6-3 and TRBJ2-7; TRBD2 matches at 8 bases. The sample consisted of blood. This clonotype was obtained from a woman aged 25 to 39 with Graves' ophthalmopathy. DNA of the CDR3: TGTGCCAGCAGTTCCCAGCGGGGGAGCTCCTACGAGCAGTACTTC. This codes for CASSSQRGSSYEQYF.